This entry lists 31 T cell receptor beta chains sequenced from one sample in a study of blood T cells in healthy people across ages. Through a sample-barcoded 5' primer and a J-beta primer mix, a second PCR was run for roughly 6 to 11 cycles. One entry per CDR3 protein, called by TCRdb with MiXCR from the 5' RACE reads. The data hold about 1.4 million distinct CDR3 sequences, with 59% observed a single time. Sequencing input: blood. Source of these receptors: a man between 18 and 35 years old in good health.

In DNA form, the CDR3 reads TGTGCCTCCTTCAGGGGGGGGGCCGGAGATACGCAGTATTTT. Protein product: CASFRGGAGDTQYF. The J gene is TRBJ2-3, the V gene TRBV11-2, with D perhaps given as TRBD1 or TRBD2 (7 bases each). V was pared by 11 bases and J by 5 bases, with 20 bases between. Per germline, CDR1 SGHAT and CDR2 FQNNGV. The CDR3 runs to 14 residues.

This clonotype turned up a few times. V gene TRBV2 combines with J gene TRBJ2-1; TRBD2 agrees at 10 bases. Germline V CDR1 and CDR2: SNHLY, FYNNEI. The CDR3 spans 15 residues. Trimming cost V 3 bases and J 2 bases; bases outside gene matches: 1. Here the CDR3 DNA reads TGTGCCAGCAGTGATCTAGCGGGAGCCTACAATGAGCAGTTCTTC. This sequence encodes CASSDLAGAYNEQFF.

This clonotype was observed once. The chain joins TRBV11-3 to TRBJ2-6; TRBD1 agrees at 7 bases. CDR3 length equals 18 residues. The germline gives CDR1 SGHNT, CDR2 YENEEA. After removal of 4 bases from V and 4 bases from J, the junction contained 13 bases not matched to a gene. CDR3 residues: CASSSKFMTGTGANVLTF. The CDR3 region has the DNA TGTGCCAGCAGCTCCAAATTCATGACAGGGACAGGGGCCAACGTCCTGACTTTC.

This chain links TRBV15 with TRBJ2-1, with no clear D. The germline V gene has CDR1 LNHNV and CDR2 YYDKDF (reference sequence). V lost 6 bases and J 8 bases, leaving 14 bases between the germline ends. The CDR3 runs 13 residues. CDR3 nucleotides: TGTGCCACCAGGGACCCCTACGGGCATGAGCAGTTCTTC. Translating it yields CATRDPYGHEQFF.

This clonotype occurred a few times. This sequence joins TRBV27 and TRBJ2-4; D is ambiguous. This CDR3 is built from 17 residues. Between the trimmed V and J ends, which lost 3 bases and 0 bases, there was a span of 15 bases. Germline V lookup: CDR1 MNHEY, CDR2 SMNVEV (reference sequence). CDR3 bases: TGTGCCAGCAGTTTTGGGTCCGGCCTTTTAGCCAAAAACATTCAGTACTTC. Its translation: CASSFGSGLLAKNIQYF.

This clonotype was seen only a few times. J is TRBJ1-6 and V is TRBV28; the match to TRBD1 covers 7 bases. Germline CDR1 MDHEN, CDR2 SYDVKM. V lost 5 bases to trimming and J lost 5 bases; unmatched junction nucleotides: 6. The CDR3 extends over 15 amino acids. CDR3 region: CASSDGTANNSPLHF. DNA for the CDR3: TGTGCCAGCAGTGACGGGACAGCGAATAATTCACCCCTCCACTTT.

CDR3 nucleotide sequence: TGTGCCAACCGGGACAGGTGCACTCTCGGTAGGGGCTACACCTTC. This gives the protein CANRDRCTLGRGYTF. The chain carries TRBV21-1 and TRBJ1-2; the table's TRBD1 call for D was not verified on the DNA. TRBV21-1 is labeled a pseudogene. The CDR3 is 15 amino acids.

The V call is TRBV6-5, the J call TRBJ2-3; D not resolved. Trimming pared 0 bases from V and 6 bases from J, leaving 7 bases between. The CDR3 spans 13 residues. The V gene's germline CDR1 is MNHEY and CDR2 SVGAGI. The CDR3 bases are TGTGCCAGCAGTTACTCACGGTGGGATACGCAGTATTTT. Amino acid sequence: CASSYSRWDTQYF.

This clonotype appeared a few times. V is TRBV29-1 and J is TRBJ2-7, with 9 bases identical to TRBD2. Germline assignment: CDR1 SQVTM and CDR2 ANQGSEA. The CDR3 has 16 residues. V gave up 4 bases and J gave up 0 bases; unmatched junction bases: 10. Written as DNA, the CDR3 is TGCAGCGTTGCCGGACTAGCGAATCTAAACTCCTACGAGCAGTACTTC. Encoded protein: CSVAGLANLNSYEQYF.

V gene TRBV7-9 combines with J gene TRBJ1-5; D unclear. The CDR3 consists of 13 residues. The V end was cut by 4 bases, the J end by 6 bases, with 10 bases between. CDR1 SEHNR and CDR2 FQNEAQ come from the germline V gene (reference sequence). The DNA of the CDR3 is TGTGCCAGCAGCTCACGGACGGGTCAGCCCCAGCATTTT. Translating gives CASSSRTGQPQHF.

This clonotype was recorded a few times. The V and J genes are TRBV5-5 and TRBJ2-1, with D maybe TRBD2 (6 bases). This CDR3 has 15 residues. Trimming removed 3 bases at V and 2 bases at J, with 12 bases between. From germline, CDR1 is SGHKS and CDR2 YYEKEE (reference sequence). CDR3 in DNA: TGTGCCAGCAGCTCGGGACTCCGGCCCTACAATGAGCAGTTCTTC. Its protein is CASSSGLRPYNEQFF.

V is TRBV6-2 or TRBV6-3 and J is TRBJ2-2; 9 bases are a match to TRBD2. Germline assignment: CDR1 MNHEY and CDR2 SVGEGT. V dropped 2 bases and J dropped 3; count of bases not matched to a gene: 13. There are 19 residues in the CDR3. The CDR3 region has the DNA TGTGCCAGCAGTTACGACCCAGCGGGGGGCCCTGCAGACACCGGGGAGCTGTTTTTT. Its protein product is CASSYDPAGGPADTGELFF.

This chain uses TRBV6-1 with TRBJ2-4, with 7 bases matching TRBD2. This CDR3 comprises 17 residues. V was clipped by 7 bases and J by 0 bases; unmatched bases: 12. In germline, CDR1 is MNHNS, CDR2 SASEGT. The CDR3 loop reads CASMAKRGPVAKNIQYF. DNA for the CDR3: TGTGCCAGCATGGCCAAGCGGGGCCCCGTAGCCAAAAACATTCAGTACTTC.

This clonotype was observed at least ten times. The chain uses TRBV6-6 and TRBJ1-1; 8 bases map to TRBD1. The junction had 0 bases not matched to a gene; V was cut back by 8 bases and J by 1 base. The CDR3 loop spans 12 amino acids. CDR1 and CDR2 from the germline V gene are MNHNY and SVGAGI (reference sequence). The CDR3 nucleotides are TGTGCCAGCGGACAGGGGAACACTGAAGCTTTCTTT. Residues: CASGQGNTEAFF.

CDR3 residues: CASSQDTRPLTWGWETQYF. The CDR3 DNA reads as TGCGCCAGCAGCCAAGATACCCGCCCCCTAACTTGGGGGTGGGAGACCCAGTACTTC. The chain employs TRBV4-1 and TRBJ2-5; D might be TRBD1 or TRBD2, each matching 5 bases. V gave up 0 bases and J gave up 5 bases, with 25 bases separating them. The CDR3 runs to 19 residues. Germline-derived CDR1 and CDR2 are MGHRA and YSYEKL.

The DNA of the CDR3 is TGTGCCAGCGCCTACCAATATCCTGGAGAGCAGTTCTTC. Translation: CASAYQYPGEQFF. J is TRBJ2-1 and V is TRBV7-9; D is undetermined. With 8 bases removed from V and 10 bases from J, the gap between germline ends came to 18 bases. The CDR3 extends over 13 amino acids. The germline V gene has CDR1 SEHNR and CDR2 FQNEAQ (reference sequence).

DNA of the CDR3: TGTGCCAGCAGTCCCGTTGGACAGGTCAGCACTGAAGCTTTCTTT. It is translated as CASSPVGQVSTEAFF. The rearrangement links TRBV12-3 or TRBV12-4 to TRBJ1-1; TRBD1 matches 7 bases. This CDR3 is built from 15 residues. Trimming at V came to 5 bases and at J to 4 bases, leaving 10 bases not matched to a gene.

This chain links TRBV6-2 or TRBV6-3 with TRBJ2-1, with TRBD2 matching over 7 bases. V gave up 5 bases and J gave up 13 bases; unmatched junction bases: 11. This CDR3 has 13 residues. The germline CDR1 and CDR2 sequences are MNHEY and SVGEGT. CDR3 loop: CASSIQRGFDQFF. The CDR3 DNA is TGTGCCAGCAGTATTCAGCGGGGATTCGATCAGTTCTTC.

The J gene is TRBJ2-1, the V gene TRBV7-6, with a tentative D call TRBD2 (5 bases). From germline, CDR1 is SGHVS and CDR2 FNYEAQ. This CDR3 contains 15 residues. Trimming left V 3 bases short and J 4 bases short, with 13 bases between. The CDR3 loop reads CASSFEAESYNEQFF. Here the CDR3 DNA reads TGTGCCAGCAGCTTCGAAGCGGAGTCTTACAATGAGCAGTTCTTC.

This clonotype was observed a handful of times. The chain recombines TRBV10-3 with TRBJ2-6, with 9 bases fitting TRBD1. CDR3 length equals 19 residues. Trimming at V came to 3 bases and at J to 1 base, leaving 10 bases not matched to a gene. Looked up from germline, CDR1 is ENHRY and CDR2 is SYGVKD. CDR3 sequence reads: CAISEPPGQGSSGANVLTF. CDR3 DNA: TGTGCCATCAGTGAACCTCCGGGACAGGGATCTTCTGGGGCCAACGTCCTGACTTTC.

The CDR3 DNA reads TGTGCCAGCAGCCAAGTTTCAGAGAACTATGGCTACACCTTC. This sequence encodes CASSQVSENYGYTF. The V gene is TRBV4-2, the J gene TRBJ1-2, with D uncertain. The germline V and J ends were trimmed by 1 base and 2 bases, with 8 bases remaining between them. CDR1 and CDR2 (germline): LGHNA, YNFKEQ. The CDR3 spans 14 residues.

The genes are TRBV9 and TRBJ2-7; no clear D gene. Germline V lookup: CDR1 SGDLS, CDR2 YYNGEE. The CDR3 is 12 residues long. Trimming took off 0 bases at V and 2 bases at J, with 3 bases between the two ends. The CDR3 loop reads CASSVAPYEQYF. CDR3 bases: TGTGCCAGCAGCGTAGCTCCCTACGAGCAGTACTTC.

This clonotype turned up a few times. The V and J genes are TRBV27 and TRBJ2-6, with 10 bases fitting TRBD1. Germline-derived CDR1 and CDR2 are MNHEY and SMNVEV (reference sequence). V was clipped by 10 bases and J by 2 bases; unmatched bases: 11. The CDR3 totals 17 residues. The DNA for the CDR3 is TGTGCCACACAAAGACAGGGGGCATTTACTGGGGCCAACGTCCTGACTTTC. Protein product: CATQRQGAFTGANVLTF.

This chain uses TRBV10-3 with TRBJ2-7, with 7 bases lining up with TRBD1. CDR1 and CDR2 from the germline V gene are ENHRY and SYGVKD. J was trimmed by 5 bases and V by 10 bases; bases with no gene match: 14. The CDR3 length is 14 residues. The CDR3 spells CATTPLEQGHEQYF. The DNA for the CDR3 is TGTGCCACCACTCCTCTGGAACAGGGGCACGAGCAGTACTTC.

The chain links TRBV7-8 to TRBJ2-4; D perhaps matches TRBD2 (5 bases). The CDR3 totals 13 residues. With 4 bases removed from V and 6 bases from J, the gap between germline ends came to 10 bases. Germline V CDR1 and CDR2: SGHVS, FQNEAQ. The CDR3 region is CASSSPRGNIQYF. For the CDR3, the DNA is TGTGCCAGCAGCTCACCCCGGGGAAACATTCAGTACTTC.

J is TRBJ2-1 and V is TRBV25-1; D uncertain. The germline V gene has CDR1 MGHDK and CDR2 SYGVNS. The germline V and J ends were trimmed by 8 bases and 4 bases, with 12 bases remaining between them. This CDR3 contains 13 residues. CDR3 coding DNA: TGTGCCAGCGTTCCGGACGGTTACAATGAGCAGTTCTTC. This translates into CASVPDGYNEQFF.

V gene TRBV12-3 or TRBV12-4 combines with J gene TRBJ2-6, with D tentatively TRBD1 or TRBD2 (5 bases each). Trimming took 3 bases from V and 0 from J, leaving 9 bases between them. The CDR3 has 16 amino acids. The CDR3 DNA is TGTGCCAGCAGTTTCCCCGGGGCCTCTGGGGCCAACGTCCTGACTTTC. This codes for CASSFPGASGANVLTF.

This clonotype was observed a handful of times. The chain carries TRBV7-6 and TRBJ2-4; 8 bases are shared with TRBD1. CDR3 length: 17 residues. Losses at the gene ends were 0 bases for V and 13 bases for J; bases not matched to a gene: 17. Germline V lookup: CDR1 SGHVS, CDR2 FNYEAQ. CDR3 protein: CASSLAMGQVAWLEQYF. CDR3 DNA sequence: TGTGCCAGCAGCTTAGCGATGGGACAGGTGGCCTGGTTAGAGCAGTACTTC. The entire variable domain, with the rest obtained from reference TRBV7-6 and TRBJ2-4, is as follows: GAGVSQSPRYKVTKRGQDVALRCDPISGHVSLYWYRQALGQGPEFLTYFNYEAQQDKSGLPNDRFSAERPEGSISTLTIQRTEQRDSAMYRCASSLAMGQVAWLEQYFGAGTRLSVL.

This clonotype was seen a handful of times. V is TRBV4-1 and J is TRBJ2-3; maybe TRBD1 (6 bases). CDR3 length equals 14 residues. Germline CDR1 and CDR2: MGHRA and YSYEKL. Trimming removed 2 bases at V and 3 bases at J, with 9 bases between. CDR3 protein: CASSQKTGTDTQYF. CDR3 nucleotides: TGCGCCAGCAGCCAAAAGACAGGTACAGATACGCAGTATTTT.

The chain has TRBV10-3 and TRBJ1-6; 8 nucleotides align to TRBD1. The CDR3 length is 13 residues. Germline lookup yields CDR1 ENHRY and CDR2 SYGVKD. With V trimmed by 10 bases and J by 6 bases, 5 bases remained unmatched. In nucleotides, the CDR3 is TGTGCCACCACGGACAGGGTTAATTCACCCCTCCACTTT. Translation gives CATTDRVNSPLHF.

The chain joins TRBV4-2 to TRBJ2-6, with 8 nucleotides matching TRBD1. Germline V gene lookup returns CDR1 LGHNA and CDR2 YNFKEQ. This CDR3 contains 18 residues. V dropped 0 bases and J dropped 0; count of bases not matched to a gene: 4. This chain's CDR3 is CASSQDRGTGSGANVLTF. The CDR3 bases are TGTGCCAGCAGCCAAGATAGGGGGACAGGCTCTGGGGCCAACGTCCTGACTTTC.